The clone carrying this T cell receptor beta chain was seen many times. The data originate from a study of T cell changes during pregnancy in multiple sclerosis. Profiling relied on immunoSEQ multiplex PCR, and the TCRdb table lists in-frame clones only, not all of them. This sample has more than 95,000 clones; 92% occur once, and the top ten carry about 0.88%. Germline CDR1 is SGHTA and CDR2 is FQGTGA. V trimming: 2 bases; J trimming: 6 bases; junction bases outside the gene matches: 7. The CDR3 spans 15 residues. The specimen was peripheral blood, collected after pregnancy. The V and J genes are TRBV7-3 and TRBJ2-1; 7 bases align to TRBD1. This clonotype was sampled from a female donor with multiple sclerosis, enrolled in a pregnancy study. CDR3 in amino acids: CASSLVQGVGNEQFF. In DNA, the CDR3 is TGTGCCAGCAGCTTAGTTCAGGGGGTCGGCAATGAGCAGTTCTTC.